This TCR beta chain was obtained from a study of T cells in Graves' hyperthyroidism and ophthalmopathy. RNA transcripts served as the template for amplifying TCR beta CDR3 regions. The HTBI primer set was used in a first-round RT-PCR of the TCR CDR3. TCRdb called the multiplex PCR reads again in MiXCR, with one record for every CDR3 protein. The sample records about 600,000 distinct CDR3 sequences, more than 15% being singletons. Each diagnosis drew on symptoms, thyroxine, TRAb, thyroid ultrasound and orbital computed tomography findings. Germline V gene sequence: CDR1 KGHSH, CDR2 LQKENI. The CDR3 sequence is 16 residues long. Trimming cost V 2 bases and J 4 bases, with 15 bases left between them.

This receptor was taken from a woman aged 40 to 49 with Graves' ophthalmopathy. The J gene is TRBJ2-1, the V gene TRBV18, with D perhaps matching TRBD1 or TRBD2 (5 bases each). The sample comprised blood. This CDR3 is CASSPAEGRGYNEQFF. CDR3 bases: TGTGCCAGCTCACCAGCCGAGGGGCGAGGATACAATGAGCAGTTCTTC.